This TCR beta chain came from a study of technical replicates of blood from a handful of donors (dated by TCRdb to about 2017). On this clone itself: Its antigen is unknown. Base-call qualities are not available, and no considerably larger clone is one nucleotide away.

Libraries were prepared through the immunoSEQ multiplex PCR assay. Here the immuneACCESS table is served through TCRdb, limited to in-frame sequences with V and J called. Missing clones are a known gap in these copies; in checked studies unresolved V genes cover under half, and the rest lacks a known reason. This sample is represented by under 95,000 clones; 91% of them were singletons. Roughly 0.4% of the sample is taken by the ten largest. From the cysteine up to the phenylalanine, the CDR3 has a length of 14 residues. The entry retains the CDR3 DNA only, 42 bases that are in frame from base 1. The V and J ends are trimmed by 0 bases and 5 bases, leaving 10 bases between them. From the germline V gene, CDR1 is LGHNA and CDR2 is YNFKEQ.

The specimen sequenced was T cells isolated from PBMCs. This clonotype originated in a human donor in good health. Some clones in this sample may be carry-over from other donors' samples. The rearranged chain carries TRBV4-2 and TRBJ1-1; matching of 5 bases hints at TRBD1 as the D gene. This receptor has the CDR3 CASSQDPGLTEAFF. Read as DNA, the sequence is TGTGCCAGCAGCCAAGACCCAGGGCTTACTGAAGCTTTCTTT.